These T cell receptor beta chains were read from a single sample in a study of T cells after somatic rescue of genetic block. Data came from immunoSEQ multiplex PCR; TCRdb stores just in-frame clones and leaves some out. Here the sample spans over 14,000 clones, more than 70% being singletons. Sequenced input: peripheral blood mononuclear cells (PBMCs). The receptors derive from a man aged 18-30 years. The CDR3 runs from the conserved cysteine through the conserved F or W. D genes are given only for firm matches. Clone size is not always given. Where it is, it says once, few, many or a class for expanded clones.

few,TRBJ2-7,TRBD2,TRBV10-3,TGTGCCATCAGTACTTCTTCTAGCGGGAGAAGTTCCCACGAGCAGTACTTC,CAISTSSSGRSSHEQYF
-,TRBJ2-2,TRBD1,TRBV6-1,TGTGCCAGCAGCGGGGACAGGGCGACCGGGGAGCTGTTTTTT,CASSGDRATGELFF
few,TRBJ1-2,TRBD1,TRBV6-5,TGTGCCAGCAGGGACCCCGGGACAGGGGTCTATGGCTACACCTTC,CASRDPGTGVYGYTF
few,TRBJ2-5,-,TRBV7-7,TGTGCCAGCAGCTTATTGGGCAGCCAAGAGACCCAGTACTTC,CASSLLGSQETQYF
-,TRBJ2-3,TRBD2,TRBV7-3,TGTGCCAGCAGCCCCCTGGGACTATCTTTCACAGATACGCAGTATTTT,CASSPLGLSFTDTQYF
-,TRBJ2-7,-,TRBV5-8,TGTGCCAGCAGCTCATACTACGAGCAGTACTTC,CASSSYYEQYF
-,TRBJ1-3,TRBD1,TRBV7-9,TGTGCCAGCAGCCCATGGGTAGGGACAGGGGGCTCTGGAAACACCATATATTTT,CASSPWVGTGGSGNTIYF
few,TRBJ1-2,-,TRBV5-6,TGTGCCAGCAGCCTGCGCGGGGGCGCATATGGCTACACCTTC,CASSLRGGAYGYTF
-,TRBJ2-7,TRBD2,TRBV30,TGTGCCTGGAGCGGGGGACTAGCCGGCTACGAGCAGTACTTC,CAWSGGLAGYEQYF
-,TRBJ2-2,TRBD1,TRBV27,TGTGCCAGCAGCGACAGGGCCCTACCTATTACCGGGGAGCTGTTTTTT,CASSDRALPITGELFF
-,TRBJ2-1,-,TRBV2,TGTGCCAGCAGCCGAGTGTCTACCTACAATGAGCAGTTCTTC,CASSRVSTYNEQFF
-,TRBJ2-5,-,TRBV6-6,TGTGCCAGCAGTTACTCCTTGGCGGAGACCCAGTACTTC,CASSYSLAETQYF
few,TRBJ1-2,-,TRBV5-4,TGTGCCAGCAGCTTGGGGTCAGGGAATGGCTACACCTTC,CASSLGSGNGYTF
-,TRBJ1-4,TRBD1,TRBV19,TGTGCCAGTAGTACAGGGGGCAATGAAAAACTGTTTTTT,CASSTGGNEKLFF
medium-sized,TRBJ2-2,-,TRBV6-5,TGTGCCAGCAGTTACCAGACTAGGTCCACCGGGGAGCTGTTTTTT,CASSYQTRSTGELFF